This is a list of T cell receptor beta chains from one sample in a study of T cells in Graves' hyperthyroidism and ophthalmopathy. TCRdb reanalysed the multiplex PCR reads using MiXCR and keeps one entry per CDR3 protein. Of more than 350,000 distinct CDR3 sequences listed, more than 12% are singletons. Sequencing input: blood. These TCRs come from a woman younger than 45 with Graves' ophthalmopathy. Both conserved end residues are part of each CDR3. The D gene is left open where the match is weak. For some rows the clone size is stated as once, few or many, or as a class when expanded; others skip it.

j_call clone_size d_call v_call cdr3_nt cdr3_aa
TRBJ2-3 many - TRBV5-1 TGCGCCAGCAGCGAAATACTAGGAAACACAGATACGCAGTATTTT CASSEILGNTDTQYF
TRBJ1-2 - - TRBV20-1 TGCAGTGCCCCACCGGGGGTTAACTATGGCTACACCTTC CSAPPGVNYGYTF
TRBJ2-2 many TRBD2 TRBV7-3 TGTGCCAGCAGCTTAATGAGCGGGGGGGCCTCCGGGGAGCTGTTTTTT CASSLMSGGASGELFF
TRBJ1-1 many - TRBV6-1 TGTGCCAGCAGTGAAGCCGGCCTGGTAGCTTTCTTT CASSEAGLVAFF
TRBJ2-5 many - TRBV7-2 TGTGCCAGCAGCTTAGTCGGTTCTGGGGGAGAGACCCAGTACTTC CASSLVGSGGETQYF
TRBJ1-5 - - TRBV30 TGTGCCTGGAGGACCCGTTTCAATCAGCGCCAGCATTTT CAWRTRFNQRQHF
TRBJ1-1 - - TRBV2 TGTGCCATTCAATCCCAGGCCCCAGCTTCCTTT CAIQSQAPASF
TRBJ1-1 many TRBD1 TRBV6-1 TGTGCCAGCAGTGAAGCCCGGGAGGGGGCATTGGCTGAAGCTTTCTTT CASSEAREGALAEAFF
TRBJ1-1 - TRBD1 TRBV5-4 TGTGCCAGCAGCTTGCAGGGGGCGCGTACTGAAGCTTTCTTT CASSLQGARTEAFF
TRBJ2-2 many - TRBV2 TGTGCCAGCAGCCCGACAGCGACGAACACCGGGGAGCTGTTTTTT CASSPTATNTGELFF
TRBJ2-5 - TRBD2 TRBV28 TGTGCCAGCAGACAACTAGCGGGGGAAGAGACCCAGTACTTC CASRQLAGEETQYF
TRBJ2-1 - TRBD2 TRBV20-1 TGCAGTGCAGCCGGGACTAGCGCTGTTGAGCAGTTCTTC CSAAGTSAVEQFF
TRBJ1-2 many - TRBV5-1 TGCGCCAGCAGCTTGGGTCAGGGGATGGATGGCTACACCTTC CASSLGQGMDGYTF
TRBJ1-4 many - TRBV6-5 TGTGCCAGCAGTTACGAATACAGGGCAACTAATGAAAAACTGTTTTTT CASSYEYRATNEKLFF
TRBJ1-1 - - TRBV6-1 TGTGCCAGCAGGAGGGGGGTGAACACTGAAGCTTTCTTT CASRRGVNTEAFF
TRBJ1-5 - - TRBV4-2 TGTGCCAGCAGCCAATCATCACGGGGAGATCAGCCCCAGCATTTT CASSQSSRGDQPQHF
TRBJ2-1 many TRBD2 TRBV20-1 TGCAGTGCTCCCCCGGGCGGGGGGCCATACAATGAGCAGTTCTTC CSAPPGGGPYNEQFF
TRBJ2-1 many TRBD1 TRBV5-1 TGCGCCAGCACGTTGGCAGGGGGCTCCTACAATGAGCAGTTCTTC CASTLAGGSYNEQFF
TRBJ1-1 many TRBD1 TRBV3-1 TGTGCCAGCAGCCAGTTACAGGGGGCATACACTGAAGCTTTCTTT CASSQLQGAYTEAFF
TRBJ1-4 few - TRBV19 TGTGCCAGCTCGCAGACAACTAATGAAAAACTGTTTTTT CASSQTTNEKLFF
TRBJ2-2 - - TRBV19 TGTGCCAGTAGTATAGGAGTGGGGGCAGTCACCGGGGAGCTGTTTTTT CASSIGVGAVTGELFF
TRBJ2-3 many TRBD1 TRBV30 TGTGCCTGGAAACGGGACAGGGGCACAGATACGCAGTATTTT CAWKRDRGTDTQYF
TRBJ2-5 many TRBD1 TRBV27 TGTGCCAGCAGCCGCCGGGACAGGGTGGGAGAGACCCAGTACTTC CASSRRDRVGETQYF
TRBJ2-7 many TRBD1 TRBV11-2 TGTGCCAGCAGCCCCCCGCTCATGACAGGGTCCTACGAGCAGTACTTC CASSPPLMTGSYEQYF
TRBJ2-2 many TRBD1 TRBV6-1 TGTGCCAGCAGACGTTGGGGACAGTCCTACACCGGGGAGCTGTTTTTT CASRRWGQSYTGELFF
TRBJ2-5 many TRBD2 TRBV7-9 TGTGCCAGCTCGTCCGCGGGGGTGGAGGAGACCCAGTACTTC CASSSAGVEETQYF
TRBJ2-7 many - TRBV6-2/TRBV6-3 TGTGCCAGCAGTCATCACTCCTACGAGCAGTACTTC CASSHHSYEQYF
TRBJ1-1 few - TRBV19 TGTGCCAGTAGTATAGAAGGGTTCACTGAAGCTTTCTTT CASSIEGFTEAFF
TRBJ1-1 many - TRBV7-8 TGTGCCAGCAGCAGTAGGACCTTGAACACTGAAGCTTTCTTT CASSSRTLNTEAFF